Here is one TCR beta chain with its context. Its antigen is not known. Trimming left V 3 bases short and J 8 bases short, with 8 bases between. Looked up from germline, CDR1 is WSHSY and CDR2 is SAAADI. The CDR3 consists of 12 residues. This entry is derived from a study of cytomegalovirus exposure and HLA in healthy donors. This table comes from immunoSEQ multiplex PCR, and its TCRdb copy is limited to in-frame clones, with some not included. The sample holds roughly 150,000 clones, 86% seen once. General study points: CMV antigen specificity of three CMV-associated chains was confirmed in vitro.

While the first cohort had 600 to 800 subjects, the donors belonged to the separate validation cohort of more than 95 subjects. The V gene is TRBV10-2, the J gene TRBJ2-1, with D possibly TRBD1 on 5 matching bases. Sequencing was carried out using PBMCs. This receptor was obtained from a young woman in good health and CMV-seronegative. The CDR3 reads CASSDAGYEQFF. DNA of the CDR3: TGCGCCAGCAGTGATGCAGGGTATGAGCAGTTCTTC.